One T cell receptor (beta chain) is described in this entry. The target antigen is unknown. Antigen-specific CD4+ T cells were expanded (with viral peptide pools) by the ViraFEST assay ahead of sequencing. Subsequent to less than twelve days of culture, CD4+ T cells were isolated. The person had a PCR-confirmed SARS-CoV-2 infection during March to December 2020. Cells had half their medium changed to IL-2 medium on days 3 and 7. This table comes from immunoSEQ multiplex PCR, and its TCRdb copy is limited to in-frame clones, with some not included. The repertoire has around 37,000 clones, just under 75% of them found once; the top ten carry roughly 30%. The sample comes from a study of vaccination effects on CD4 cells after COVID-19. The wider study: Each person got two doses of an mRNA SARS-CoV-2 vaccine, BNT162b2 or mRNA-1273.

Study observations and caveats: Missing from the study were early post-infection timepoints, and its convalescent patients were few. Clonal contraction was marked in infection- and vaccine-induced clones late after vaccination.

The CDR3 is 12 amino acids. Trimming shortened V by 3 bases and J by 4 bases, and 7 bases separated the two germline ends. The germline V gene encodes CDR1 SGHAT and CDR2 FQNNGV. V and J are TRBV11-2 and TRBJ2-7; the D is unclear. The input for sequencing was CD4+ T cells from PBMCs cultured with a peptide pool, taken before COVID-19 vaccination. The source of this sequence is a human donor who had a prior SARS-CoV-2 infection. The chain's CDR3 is CASSFVRYEQYF. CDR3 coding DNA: TGTGCCAGCAGCTTTGTCAGATACGAGCAGTACTTC.